These 3 T cell receptor beta chains came from one sample sequenced in a study of identical twins. TCRdb independently ran MiXCR on the 5' RACE reads; one entry per CDR3 protein. The table has about 720,000 distinct CDR3 sequences, 18% seen once. These sequences were also reported in another study, on T cells expressing NK-cell markers.

Material: PBMCs. The source is a woman in her late teens or twenties in good health.

As DNA, the CDR3 is TGTGCTAGTGGTTCCCCGGTAGCGGGAGGAAGGTACGAGCAGTACTTC. Residues: CASGSPVAGGRYEQYF. The V call is TRBV12-5, the J call TRBJ2-7; 10 bases map to TRBD2. The CDR3 contains 16 residues. J gave up 4 bases and V 4 bases, and 10 bases lay outside the gene matches. Germline V gives CDR1 LGHNT, CDR2 FRNRAP.

This clonotype was detected only a few times. The chain has TRBV12-3 or TRBV12-4 and TRBJ2-7, with D perhaps matching TRBD1 or TRBD2 (5 bases each). This CDR3 is built from 14 residues. Trimming took off 6 bases at V and 3 bases at J, with 15 bases between the two ends. CDR3 loop: CASSPFGTGYEQYF. CDR3 bases: TGTGCCAGCAGCCCTTTCGGGACGGGCTACGAGCAGTACTTC.

V usage is TRBV29-1 and J usage is TRBJ2-2; unclear D gene. CDR3 length: 12 residues. V shed 4 bases and J shed 8 bases, with 11 bases lying between them. CDR1 and CDR2 from the germline V gene are SQVTM and ANQGSEA. CDR3 nucleotides: TGCAGCGTTGCAAGGGTGGCGGGGGAGCTGTTTTTT. This encodes CSVARVAGELFF.